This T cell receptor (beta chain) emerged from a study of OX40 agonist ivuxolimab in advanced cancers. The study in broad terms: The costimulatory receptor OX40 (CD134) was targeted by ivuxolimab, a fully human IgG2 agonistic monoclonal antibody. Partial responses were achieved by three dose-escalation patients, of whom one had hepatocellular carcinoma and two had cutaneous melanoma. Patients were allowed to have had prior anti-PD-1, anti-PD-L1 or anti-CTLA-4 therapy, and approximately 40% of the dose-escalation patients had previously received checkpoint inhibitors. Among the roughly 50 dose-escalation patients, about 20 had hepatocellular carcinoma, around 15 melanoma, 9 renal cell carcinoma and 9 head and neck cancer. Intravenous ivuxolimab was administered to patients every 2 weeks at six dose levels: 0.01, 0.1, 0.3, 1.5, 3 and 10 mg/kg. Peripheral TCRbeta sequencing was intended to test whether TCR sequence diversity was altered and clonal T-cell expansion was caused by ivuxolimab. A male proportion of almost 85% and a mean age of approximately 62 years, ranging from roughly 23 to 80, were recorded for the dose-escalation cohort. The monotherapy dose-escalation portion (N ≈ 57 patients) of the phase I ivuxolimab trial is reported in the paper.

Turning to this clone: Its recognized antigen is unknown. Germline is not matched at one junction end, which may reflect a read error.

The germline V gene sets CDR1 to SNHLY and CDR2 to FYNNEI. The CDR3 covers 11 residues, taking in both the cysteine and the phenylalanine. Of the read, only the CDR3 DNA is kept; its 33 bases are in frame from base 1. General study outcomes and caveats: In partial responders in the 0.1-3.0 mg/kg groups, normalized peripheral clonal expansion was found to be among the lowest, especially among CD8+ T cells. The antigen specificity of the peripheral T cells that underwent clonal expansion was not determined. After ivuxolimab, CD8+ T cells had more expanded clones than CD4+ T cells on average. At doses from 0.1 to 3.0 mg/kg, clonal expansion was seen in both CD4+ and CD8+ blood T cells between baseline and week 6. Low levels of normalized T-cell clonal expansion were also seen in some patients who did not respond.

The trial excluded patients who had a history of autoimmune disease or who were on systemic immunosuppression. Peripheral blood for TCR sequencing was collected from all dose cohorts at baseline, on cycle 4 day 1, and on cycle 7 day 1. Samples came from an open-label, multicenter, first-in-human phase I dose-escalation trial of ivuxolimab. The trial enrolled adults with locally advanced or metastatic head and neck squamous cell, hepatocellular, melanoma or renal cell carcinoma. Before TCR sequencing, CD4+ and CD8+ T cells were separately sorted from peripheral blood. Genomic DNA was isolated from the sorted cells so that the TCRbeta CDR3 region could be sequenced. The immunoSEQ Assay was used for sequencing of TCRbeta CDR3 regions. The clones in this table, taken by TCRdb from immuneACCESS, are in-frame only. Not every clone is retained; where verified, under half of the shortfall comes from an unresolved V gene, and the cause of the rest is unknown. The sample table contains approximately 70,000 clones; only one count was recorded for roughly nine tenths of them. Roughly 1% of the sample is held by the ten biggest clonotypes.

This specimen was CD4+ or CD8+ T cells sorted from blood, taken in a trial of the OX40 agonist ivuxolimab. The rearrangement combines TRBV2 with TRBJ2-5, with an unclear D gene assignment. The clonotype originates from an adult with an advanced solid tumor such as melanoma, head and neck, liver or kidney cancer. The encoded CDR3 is CAGSERETQYF. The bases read TGTGCCGGCAGTGAGCGTGAGACCCAGTACTTC.